These 2 T cell receptor beta chains were sequenced from one sample in a study of blood T cell repertoires in COVID-19. The method was immunoSEQ multiplex PCR; TCRdb's version includes in-frame clones alone and lacks a portion of them. The sample consists of roughly 230,000 clones, around 82% of them appearing once. Sequencing input: PBMCs or T cells enriched from blood (not recorded which). Receptors originate from a man aged 50 to 59 who had recovered from COVID-19.

DNA of the CDR3: TGTGCCAGCAGTTGGACCGGGACAGTCTACAATGAGCAGTTCTTC. This sequence encodes CASSWTGTVYNEQFF. The V gene is TRBV6-5, the J gene TRBJ2-1; 7 bases agree with TRBD1. The junction had 6 bases not matched to a gene; V was cut back by 4 bases and J by 3 bases. Germline CDR1 MNHEY, CDR2 SVGAGI. The CDR3 consists of 15 residues.

The CDR3 bases are TGTGCCAGTAGTCCCAGACTAGCGGGGGGCCCTAGCACAGATACGCAGTATTTT. Translating gives CASSPRLAGGPSTDTQYF. The V and J genes are TRBV19 and TRBJ2-3, with TRBD2 matching over 13 bases. Germline trimming cut 5 bases from V and 0 bases from J; bases unmatched to any gene: 8. The CDR3 contains 18 residues. Per the germline V gene, CDR1 is LNHDA and CDR2 is SQIVND (reference sequence).